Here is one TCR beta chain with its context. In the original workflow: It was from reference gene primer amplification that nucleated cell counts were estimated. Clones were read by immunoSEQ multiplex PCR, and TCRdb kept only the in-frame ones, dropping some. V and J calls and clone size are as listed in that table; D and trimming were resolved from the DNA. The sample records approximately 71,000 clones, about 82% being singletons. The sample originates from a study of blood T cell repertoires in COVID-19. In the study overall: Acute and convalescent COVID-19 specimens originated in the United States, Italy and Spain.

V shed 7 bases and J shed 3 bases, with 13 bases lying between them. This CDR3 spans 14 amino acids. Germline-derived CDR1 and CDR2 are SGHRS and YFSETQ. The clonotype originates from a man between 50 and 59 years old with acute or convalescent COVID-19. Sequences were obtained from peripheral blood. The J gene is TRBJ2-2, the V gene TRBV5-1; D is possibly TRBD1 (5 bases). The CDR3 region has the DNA TGCGCCAGCTATACGGACACCTACACCGGGGAGCTGTTTTTT. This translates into CASYTDTYTGELFF.